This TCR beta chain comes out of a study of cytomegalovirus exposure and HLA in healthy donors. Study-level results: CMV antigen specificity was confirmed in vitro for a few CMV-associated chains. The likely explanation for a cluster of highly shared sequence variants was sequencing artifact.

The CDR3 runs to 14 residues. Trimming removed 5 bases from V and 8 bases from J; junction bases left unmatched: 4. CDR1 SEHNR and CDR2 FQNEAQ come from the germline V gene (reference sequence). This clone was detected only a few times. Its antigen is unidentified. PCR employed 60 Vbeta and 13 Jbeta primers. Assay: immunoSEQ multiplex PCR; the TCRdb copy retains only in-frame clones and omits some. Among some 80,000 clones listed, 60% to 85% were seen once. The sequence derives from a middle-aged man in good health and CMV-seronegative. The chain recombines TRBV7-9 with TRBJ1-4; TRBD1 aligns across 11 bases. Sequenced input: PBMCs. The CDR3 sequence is CASSPGQGEEKLFF. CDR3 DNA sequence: TGTGCCAGCAGCCCGGGACAGGGGGAAGAAAAACTGTTTTTT.